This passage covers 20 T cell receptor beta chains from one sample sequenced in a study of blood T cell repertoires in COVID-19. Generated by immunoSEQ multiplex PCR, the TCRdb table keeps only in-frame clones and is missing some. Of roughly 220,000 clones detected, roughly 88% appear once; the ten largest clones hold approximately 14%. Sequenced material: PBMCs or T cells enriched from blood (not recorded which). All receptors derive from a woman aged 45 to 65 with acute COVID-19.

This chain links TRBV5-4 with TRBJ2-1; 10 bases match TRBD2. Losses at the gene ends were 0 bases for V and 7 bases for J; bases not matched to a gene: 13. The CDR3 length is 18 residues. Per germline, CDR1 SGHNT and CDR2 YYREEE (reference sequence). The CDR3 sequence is CASSLESLAGVISNEQFF. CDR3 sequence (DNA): TGTGCCAGCAGCTTGGAGAGCCTAGCGGGAGTTATTAGTAATGAGCAGTTCTTC. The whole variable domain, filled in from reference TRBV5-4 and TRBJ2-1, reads ETGVTQSPTHLIKTRGQQVTLRCSSQSGHNTVSWYQQALGQGPQFIFQYYREEENGRGNFPPRFSGLQFPNYSSELNVNALELDDSALYLCASSLESLAGVISNEQFFGPGTRLTVL.

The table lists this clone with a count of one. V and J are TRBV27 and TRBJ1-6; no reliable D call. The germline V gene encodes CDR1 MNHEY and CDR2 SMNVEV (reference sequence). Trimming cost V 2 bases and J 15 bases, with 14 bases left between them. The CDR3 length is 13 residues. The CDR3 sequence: CASSLRDLRGLHF. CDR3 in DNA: TGTGCCAGCAGTTTAAGGGATTTACGGGGCCTCCACTTT.

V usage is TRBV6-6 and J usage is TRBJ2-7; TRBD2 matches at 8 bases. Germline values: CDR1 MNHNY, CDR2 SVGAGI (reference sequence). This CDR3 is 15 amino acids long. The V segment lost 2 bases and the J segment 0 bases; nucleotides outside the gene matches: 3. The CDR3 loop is CASSYLSGVSYEQYF. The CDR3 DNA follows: TGTGCCAGCAGTTACCTTAGCGGGGTCTCCTACGAGCAGTACTTC.

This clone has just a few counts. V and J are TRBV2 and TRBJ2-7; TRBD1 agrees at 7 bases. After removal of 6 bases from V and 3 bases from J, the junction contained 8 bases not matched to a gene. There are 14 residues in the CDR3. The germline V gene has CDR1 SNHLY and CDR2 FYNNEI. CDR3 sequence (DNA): TGTGCCAGCAGCGCCGGGACAGAGGTCTACGAGCAGTACTTC. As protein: CASSAGTEVYEQYF.

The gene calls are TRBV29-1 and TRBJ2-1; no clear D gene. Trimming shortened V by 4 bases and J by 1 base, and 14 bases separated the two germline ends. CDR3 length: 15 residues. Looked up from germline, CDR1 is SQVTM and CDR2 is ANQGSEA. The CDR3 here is CSVVRVSRSYNEQFF. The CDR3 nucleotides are TGCAGCGTTGTCCGGGTTAGTAGGTCCTACAATGAGCAGTTCTTC.

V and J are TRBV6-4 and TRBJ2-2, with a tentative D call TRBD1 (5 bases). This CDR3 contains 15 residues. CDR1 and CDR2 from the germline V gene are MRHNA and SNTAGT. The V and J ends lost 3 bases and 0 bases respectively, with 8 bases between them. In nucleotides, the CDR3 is TGTGCCAGCAGTGAGGGGCAGGCGAACACCGGGGAGCTGTTTTTT. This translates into CASSEGQANTGELFF.

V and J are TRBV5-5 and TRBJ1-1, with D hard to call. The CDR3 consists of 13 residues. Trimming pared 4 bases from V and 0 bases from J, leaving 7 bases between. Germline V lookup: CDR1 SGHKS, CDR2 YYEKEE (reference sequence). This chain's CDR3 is CASSRTVNTEAFF. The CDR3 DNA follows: TGTGCCAGCAGCCGAACAGTGAACACTGAAGCTTTCTTT. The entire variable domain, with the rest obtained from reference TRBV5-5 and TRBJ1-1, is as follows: DAGVTQSPTHLIKTRGQQVTLRCSPISGHKSVSWYQQVLGQGPQFIFQYYEKEERGRGNFPDRFSARQFPNYSSELNVNALLLGDSALYLCASSRTVNTEAFFGQGTRLTVV.

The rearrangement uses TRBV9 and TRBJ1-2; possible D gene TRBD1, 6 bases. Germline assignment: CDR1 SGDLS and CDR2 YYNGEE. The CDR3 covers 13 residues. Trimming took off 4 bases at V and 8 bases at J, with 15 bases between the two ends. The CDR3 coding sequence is TGTGCCAGCAGCTCCGTAAACAGGGTGGGCTACACCTTC. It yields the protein CASSSVNRVGYTF.

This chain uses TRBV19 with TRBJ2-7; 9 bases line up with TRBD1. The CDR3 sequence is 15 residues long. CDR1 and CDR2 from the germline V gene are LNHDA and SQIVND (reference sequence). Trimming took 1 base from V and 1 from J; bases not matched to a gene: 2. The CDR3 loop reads CASSIAGQGSYEQYF. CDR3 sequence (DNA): TGTGCCAGTAGTATAGCGGGACAGGGTTCCTACGAGCAGTACTTC. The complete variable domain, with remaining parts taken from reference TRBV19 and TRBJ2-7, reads DGGITQSPKYLFRKEGQNVTLSCEQNLNHDAMYWYRQDPGQGLRLIYYSQIVNDFQKGDIAEGYSVSREKKESFPLTVTSAQKNPTAFYLCASSIAGQGSYEQYFGPGTRLTVT.

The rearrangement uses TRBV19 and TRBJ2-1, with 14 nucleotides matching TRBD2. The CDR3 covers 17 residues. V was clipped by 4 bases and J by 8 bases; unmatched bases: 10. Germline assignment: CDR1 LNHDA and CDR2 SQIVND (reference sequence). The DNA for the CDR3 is TGTGCCAGTAGTACTCTGGGACTAGCGGGAGTAGTCTATGAGCAGTTCTTC. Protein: CASSTLGLAGVVYEQFF.

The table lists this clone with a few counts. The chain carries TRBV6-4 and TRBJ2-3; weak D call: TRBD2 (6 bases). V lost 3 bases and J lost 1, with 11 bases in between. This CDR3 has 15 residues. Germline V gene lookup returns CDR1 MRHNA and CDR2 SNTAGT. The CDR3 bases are TGTGCCAGCAGTGAGTCCTGGGAGGGCACAGATACGCAGTATTTT. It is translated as CASSESWEGTDTQYF.

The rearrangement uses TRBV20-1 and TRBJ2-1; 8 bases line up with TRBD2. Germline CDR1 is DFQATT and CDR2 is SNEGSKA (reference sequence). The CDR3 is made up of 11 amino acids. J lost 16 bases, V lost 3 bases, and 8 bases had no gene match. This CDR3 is CSARPGTRDFF. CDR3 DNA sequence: TGCAGTGCTAGGCCCGGGACTAGGGATTTCTTC.

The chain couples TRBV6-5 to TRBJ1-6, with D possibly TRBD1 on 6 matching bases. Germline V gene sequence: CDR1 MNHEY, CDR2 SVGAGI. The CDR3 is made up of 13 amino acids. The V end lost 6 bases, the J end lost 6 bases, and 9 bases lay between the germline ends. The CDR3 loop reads CASRQGTNSPLHF. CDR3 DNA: TGTGCCAGCAGACAGGGTACTAATTCACCCCTCCACTTT.

CDR3 region: CASSQDLAEYNEQFF. CDR3 bases: TGTGCCAGCAGCCAAGATTTGGCAGAATACAATGAGCAGTTCTTC. The gene calls are TRBV3-1 (or the pseudogene TRBV3-2) and TRBJ2-1; no clear D gene. V lost 0 bases to trimming and J lost 4 bases, with 10 bases between them. The CDR3 has 15 residues. The germline CDR1 and CDR2 sequences are LGHDT and YNNKEL (reference sequence).

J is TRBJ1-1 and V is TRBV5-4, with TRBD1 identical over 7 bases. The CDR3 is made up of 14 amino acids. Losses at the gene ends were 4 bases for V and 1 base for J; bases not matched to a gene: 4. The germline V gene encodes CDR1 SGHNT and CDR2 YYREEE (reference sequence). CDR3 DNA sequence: TGTGCCAGCAGCGCGGGACAGACGAACACTGAAGCTTTCTTT. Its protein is CASSAGQTNTEAFF.

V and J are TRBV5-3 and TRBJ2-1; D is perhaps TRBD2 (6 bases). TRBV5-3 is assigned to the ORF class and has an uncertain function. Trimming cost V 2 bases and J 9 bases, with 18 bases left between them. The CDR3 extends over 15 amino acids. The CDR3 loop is CARSFRILSGGEQFF. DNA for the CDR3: TGTGCCAGAAGCTTCCGAATTCTTAGCGGCGGTGAGCAGTTCTTC.

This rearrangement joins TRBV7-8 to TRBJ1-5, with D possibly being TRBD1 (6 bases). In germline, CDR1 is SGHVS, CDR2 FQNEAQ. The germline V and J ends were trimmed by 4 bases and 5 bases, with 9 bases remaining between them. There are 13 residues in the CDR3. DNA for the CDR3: TGTGCCAGCAGCTCACAGGGAGATCAGCCCCAGCATTTT. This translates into CASSSQGDQPQHF.

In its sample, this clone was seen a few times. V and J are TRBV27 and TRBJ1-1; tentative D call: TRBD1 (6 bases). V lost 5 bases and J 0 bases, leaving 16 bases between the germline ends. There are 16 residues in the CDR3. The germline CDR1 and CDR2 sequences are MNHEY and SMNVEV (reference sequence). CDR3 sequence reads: CASSPLGQRMNTEAFF. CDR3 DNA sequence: TGTGCCAGCAGTCCACTCGGACAGCGCATGAACACTGAAGCTTTCTTT.

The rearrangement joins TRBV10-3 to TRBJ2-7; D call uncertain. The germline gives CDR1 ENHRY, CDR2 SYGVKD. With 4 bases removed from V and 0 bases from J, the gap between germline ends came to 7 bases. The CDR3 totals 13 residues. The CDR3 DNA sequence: TGTGCCATCAGTGGGAGCAGCTCCTACGAGCAGTACTTC. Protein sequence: CAISGSSSYEQYF.

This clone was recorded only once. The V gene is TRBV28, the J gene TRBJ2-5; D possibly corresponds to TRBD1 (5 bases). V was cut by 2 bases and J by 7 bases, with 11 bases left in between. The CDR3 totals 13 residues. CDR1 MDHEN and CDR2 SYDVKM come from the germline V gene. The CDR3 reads CASSLRQFGTQYF. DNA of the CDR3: TGTGCCAGCAGTTTACGACAGTTTGGGACCCAGTACTTC.